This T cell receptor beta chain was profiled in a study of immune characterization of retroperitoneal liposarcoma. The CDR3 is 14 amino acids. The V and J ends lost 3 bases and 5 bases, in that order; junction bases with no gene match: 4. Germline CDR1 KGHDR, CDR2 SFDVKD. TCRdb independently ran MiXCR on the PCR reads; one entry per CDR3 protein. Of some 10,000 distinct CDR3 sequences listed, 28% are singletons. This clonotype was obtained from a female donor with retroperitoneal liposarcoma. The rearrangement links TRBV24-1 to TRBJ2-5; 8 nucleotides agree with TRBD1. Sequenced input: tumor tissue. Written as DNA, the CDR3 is TGTGCCACCAGTGATCAGGACAGGGCGGAGACCCAGTACTTC. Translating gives CATSDQDRAETQYF.